This T cell receptor (beta chain) was recorded in a study of cytomegalovirus exposure and HLA in healthy donors (dated by TCRdb to 2017 to 2019). Study-wide context: An earlier analysis of roughly 570 of the donors reported about 300 Gb of sequence data and 117 million unique TCR beta sequences obtained from roughly 170 million T cells. Several DR-DQ haplotypes were handled as single units for association and clustering, since linkage in the cohort was strong. Besides the first cohort of 550 to 750 subjects, a separate validation cohort made up of about 120 different subjects was used. The number of typed donors differed by locus: 629-630 for A, B, C, DRB1 and DQB1; approximately 520 for DQA1; roughly 600 for DPA1; and around 470 for DPB1. Approximately 300 gigabases of sequencing data and around 80 million unique TCR sequences made up an early release that covered roughly 670 HLA-typed donors. In an earlier analysis of 587 of the donors, high-throughput TCR beta sequencing was used to judge whether each TCR beta V gene segment behaved as functional or pseudogenic. On average, roughly 240,000 unique TCR beta nucleotide sequences were sequenced per donor among 398 genotyped donors of the cohort, with 15% to 20% of those sequences being non-productive. Genome-wide SNP genotypes for about 60% of the roughly 700 donors were used in a later genetic analysis, which treated that subset as a discovery cohort. All discovery cohort repertoires had been generated using a single sequencing platform. Class I and class II HLA loci were covered by the typing at four-digit resolution. To predict cytomegalovirus infection status, the study brought together high-throughput TCR immunosequencing, statistical association of individual TCRs with disease status, and machine learning. The genetic ancestry cluster associated with self-reported Caucasian donors included 70% to 85% of the approximately 400 genotyped donors. The study aimed to test whether signatures of past pathogen exposure could be identified by cataloging public T cell receptors. Donor age, sex, ethnicity and CMV serostatus were compiled together with the repertoire data. The later analysis used no new phenotypic data to find candidate immune exposures, relying instead on TCR beta sequences and their occurrence across donors. The T cell repertoires of under 700 subjects were profiled by immunosequencing and related to cytomegalovirus serostatus. In a later analysis, previously published TCR beta repertoires from 550 to 750 donors were re-analyzed and high-resolution HLA genotyping was added so that TCR occurrence patterns could be studied.

Libraries were constructed by the immunoSEQ multiplex PCR assay. The multiplex PCR relied on a mix of 60 forward primers for TCR Vbeta segments and 13 reverse primers for TCR Jbeta segments. A multiplex PCR assay on genomic DNA amplified the CDR3 region of rearranged TCR beta genes. Amplified TCR beta libraries were sequenced as 87-base-pair reads on the Illumina HiSeq System. The original pipeline was this. In a later analysis, tens of millions of unique TCR beta chains were counted across the approximately 640 repertoires, and approximately 9.9 million of these chains were shared by at least two donors. Raw reads were error-corrected and collapsed into unique sequences with a nearest-neighbor algorithm that merged closely related sequences to remove PCR and sequencing errors. To assign V, D and J gene segments, CDR3 sequences were aligned to IMGT reference sequences. Each retained sequence needed at least a six-nucleotide match to both a V gene segment and a J gene segment. A rearrangement counted as productive if the CDR3 had no stop codons and remained in frame with V and J, and every other rearrangement counted as non-productive. Following IMGT convention, CDR3 was defined as the stretch from the second conserved V-encoded cysteine up to the conserved J-encoded phenylalanine. The earlier analysis of some 580 of the donors excluded any sequence lacking an unambiguous match to a single V gene segment. An earlier analysis of several hundred of the donors called V segments functional above 56.7% productive rearrangements and segregating when the between-donor standard deviation exceeded 5%. To diagnose cytomegalovirus status from the catalog of TCR beta chain sequences, a statistical classification framework was built. In a later analysis, TCR nucleotide sequences were compared against IMGT/GENE-DB human TR gene sequences so that V and J genes could be assigned. A later analysis assigned CDR3 sequences and most-parsimonious VDJ recombination scenarios with the TCRdist pipeline. A later analysis defined each TCR beta chain by its CDR3 amino acid sequence plus V-gene family, and excluded reads lacking a unique V-gene family. In a later analysis, 500 to 700 highly shared, low-generation-probability nucleotide sequences were removed to address suspected cross-contamination and a sequencing artifact. In a later analysis, a clonal expansion index for each public chain was calculated from normalized within-repertoire ranks of inferred template counts. Generation probabilities in a later analysis came from a VDJ recombination model fitted to out-of-frame rearrangements, and those results were checked against IGoR. Hypergeometric tests were used in a later analysis to score TCR-TCR, TCR-HLA and TCR-CMV co-occurrence, with a repertoire-size bias correction applied to the TCR pairs. In a later analysis, false discovery rates were estimated by permuting HLA or CMV assignments 20 times. In a later analysis, co-occurring TCRs were grouped using DBSCAN, with TCRdist sequence similarity added in when clustering inside HLA-allele-positive subsets. For co-occurrence clustering, repertoires with fewer than 30,000 or more than 120,000 public chains were excluded, along with five or six repertoires with anomalous nucleotide sharing. Entries here come from immuneACCESS through TCRdb and include only in-frame sequences with V and J called. Some clones fail to appear in such tables; in the studies checked, an unresolved V gene covers under half of the shortfall, and the cause of the remainder is unknown. The V and J calls and clone size are taken from that table; D and trimming were inferred from the DNA. This sample holds fewer than 200,000 clones; roughly 80% were observed only once. The top ten clonotypes cover roughly 0.75% of the sample.

The cohort consisted of hundreds of healthy bone marrow donors. At the time of sampling, all cohort members were nominally healthy, though unrecorded immune exposures were likely present. The donor tested CMV seronegative, placing the donor among the 350 or so seronegative members of the cohort. A peripheral blood sample was provided by each donor, and peripheral blood mononuclear cells were used for TCR beta sequencing. The Qiagen DNeasy Blood Extraction Kit was used to extract genomic DNA from the blood cell samples. A note on this clone: Its antigen target is currently unknown. Base qualities are missing; no much larger clone stands one base away.

Its CDR3 holds 18 amino acids, cysteine through phenylalanine. Only CDR3 DNA is held: 54 bases, read in frame from base 1. From a lookup of the germline V gene, CDR1 and CDR2 are MGHRA and YSYEKL. V is pared back by 1 base and J by 4 bases, with 21 bases lying between the germline termini. What the research found in general, with its limitations: In a later analysis, TCR association rates were found to vary across HLA loci, with the most associated TCRs seen for DRB1 alleles and the fewest for HLA-C alleles. When HLA alleles, especially DR and DQ, strongly co-occurred, TCR associations were difficult to assign to individual alleles. The sequencing pipeline was judged likely to have produced a cluster of highly shared sequence variants as a technical artifact. Across donors, most TCR sequences were observed very rarely, whereas some public TCRs were present in many individuals. Broadly in line with IMGT annotations, most TCR beta V segments showed up in productive rearrangements about 90% or about 30% of the time in an earlier analysis of several hundred of the donors. In a later genetic analysis, a missense DCLRE1C variant was associated with V-gene and J-gene trimming of TCR beta chains, and the association was replicated in an independent cohort. Roughly uniform sequencing depth across donors was assumed in presence/absence analyses, although this assumption may not hold. The cohort was sequenced for TCR beta chains only, and without alpha or paired-chain data the features that could be detected were limited. Some IMGT-functional V segments, including TRBV6-2 and TRBV6-3, could not be told apart with the 87-base-pair reads, so those segments were excluded. The earlier analysis of a few hundred of the donors excluded approximately 15 rarely observed V segments, including chromosome 9 orphons, because counts were too low. A further reported finding was that TCR beta sequences accurately predicted the HLA-A and HLA-B alleles for most subjects in the first cohort. Immune exposure information for the cohort was limited to CMV serostatus. A later analysis associated about 16,000 TCR beta sequences with specific HLA alleles at a false discovery rate of 0.05. A later analysis found that HLA-associated TCR beta chains were more clonally expanded and had lower generation probabilities than equally common non-associated chains. The authors suggested that the approach could potentially be extended to other disease states and immunological phenotypes. In vitro tests confirmed that a few of the cytomegalovirus-associated TCR beta chains recognize cytomegalovirus antigens. Because HLA typing was unavailable for some donors at each locus, only the typed subset was used in association tests. In a later genetic analysis, fewer N-insertions in productive TCRs were reported among donors in an Asian-associated ancestry cluster than the approximately 670-donor mean. In a later analysis, most CMV-associated TCR beta chains were found to appear HLA-restricted, with HLA associations seemingly driven largely by CMV exposure. The study listed 164 TCR beta chains as associated with cytomegalovirus. Linkage disequilibrium might explain the correlated functional status among segregating V segments, but an unknown experimental factor could not be excluded. A later analysis reported that several top co-occurrence clusters appeared linked to parvovirus B19, influenza, CMV and Epstein-Barr virus. The classifier was reported to diagnose cytomegalovirus status with high specificity and sensitivity in both the original cohort and the validation cohort.

Here the chain combines TRBV4-1 and TRBJ2-3; 5 matching bases give a weak D call of TRBD2. The specimen was PBMCs. This receptor was identified in a woman aged 18-35 years in good health and CMV-seronegative. The CDR3 protein is CASSQVMIGRRKSDTQYF. In nucleotide form, the sequence is TGCGCCAGCAGCCAAGTAATGATCGGCAGGAGGAAGTCAGATACGCAGTATTTT.